This section outlines one T cell receptor (beta chain) sequence together with its context. Its target is not known. Method: immunoSEQ multiplex PCR; TCRdb's copy keeps in-frame clones and lacks some. The sample records 75,000 to 100,000 clones, just under 95% being singletons. This entry comes from a study of siplizumab effects on memory and regulatory T cells. V shed 6 bases, J shed 6 bases, and the junction held 15 bases outside the gene matches. Germline V lookup: CDR1 MDHEN, CDR2 SYDVKM. The CDR3 extends over 18 amino acids. Overall study findings and caveats: The apparent diversity of naive T cells exceeded that of memory cells, and naive T cells seemed to make a major contribution to the alloresponse. Where siplizumab was present, mappable alloreactive CD4+ clones averaged around 70% Treg-derived, compared with 25% to 30% in controls.

Specimen: non-Treg CD4+ T cells sorted from blood. This TCR derives from a human donor in good health. This chain links TRBV28 with TRBJ2-2; TRBD1 aligns across 11 bases. The CDR3 DNA follows: TGTGCCAGCAGGATAACCGTGGGACAGGGGGGTTTGGCCGGGGAGCTGTTTTTT. Translation gives CASRITVGQGGLAGELFF.